The 20 T cell receptor beta chains below all came from one sample that was sequenced in a study of CD8 T cells in Susac syndrome. Reverse transcription of about 0.45 to 1 ug RNA was carried out with random hexamers. One entry per CDR3 protein results from TCRdb running MiXCR on the immunoSEQ multiplex PCR reads. The sample holds more than 150,000 distinct CDR3 sequences, under 97% seen once. The sequenced sample was CD4+ T cells from PBMCs. The receptor source for this set is a human donor with Susac syndrome.

V usage is TRBV9 and J usage is TRBJ2-1; no reliable D call. Germline V gene lookup returns CDR1 SGDLS and CDR2 YYNGEE. Trimming removed 1 base from V and 5 bases from J, with 10 bases in between. The CDR3 has 14 amino acids. The CDR3 DNA is TGTGCCAGCAGCGTATTTGAAAACCACAATGAGCAGTTCTTC. Amino acid sequence: CASSVFENHNEQFF.

V is TRBV6-5 and J is TRBJ1-1; the match to TRBD1 covers 7 bases. Germline CDR1 is MNHEY and CDR2 is SVGAGI. The V segment lost 6 bases and the J segment 8 bases; nucleotides outside the gene matches: 6. The CDR3 extends over 12 amino acids. The DNA of the CDR3 is TGTGCCAGCAGAACCGGGACAGAAGAAGCTTTCTTT. Its protein product is CASRTGTEEAFF.

The chain has TRBV4-2 and TRBJ2-1; 9 nucleotides match TRBD2. The CDR3 loop spans 16 amino acids. With V trimmed by 2 bases and J by 3 bases, 5 bases remained unmatched. Germline-derived CDR1 and CDR2 are LGHNA and YNFKEQ. CDR3 sequence: CASSQPTSGGYNEQFF. CDR3 DNA sequence: TGTGCCAGCAGCCAACCGACTAGCGGAGGCTACAATGAGCAGTTCTTC.

The chain is built from TRBV3-1 and TRBJ2-2, with 9 positions matching TRBD1. This CDR3 is built from 15 residues. Losses at the gene ends were 2 bases for V and 3 bases for J; bases not matched to a gene: 1. Germline loops: CDR1 LGHDT, CDR2 YNNKEL (reference sequence). The CDR3 protein is CASSQRDRDTGELFF. CDR3 coding DNA: TGTGCCAGCAGCCAAAGGGACAGGGACACCGGGGAGCTGTTTTTT.

This chain uses TRBV20-1 with TRBJ2-5; D possibly uses TRBD1 or TRBD2 (5 bases each). This CDR3 contains 17 residues. Germline CDR1 reads DFQATT; CDR2 reads SNEGSKA (reference sequence). V shed 2 bases and J shed 5 bases, with 24 bases lying between them. The CDR3, as DNA: TGCAGTGCTAGACTCGAACAAGGGGACCTCTTATGGGAGACCCAGTACTTC. Amino acid sequence: CSARLEQGDLLWETQYF.

The chain combines TRBV20-1 with TRBJ2-4; D perhaps matches TRBD1 (7 bases). This CDR3 has 14 amino acids. Germline V gene sequence: CDR1 DFQATT, CDR2 SNEGSKA (reference sequence). The V end was cut by 0 bases, the J end by 6 bases, with 12 bases between. The CDR3 reads CSARDPGGLNIQYF. In nucleotides, the CDR3 is TGCAGTGCTAGAGATCCAGGGGGGCTAAACATTCAGTACTTC.

This sequence joins TRBV6-2 or TRBV6-3 and TRBJ1-5; TRBD1 is a possible D gene (5 bases). Per germline, CDR1 MNHEY and CDR2 SVGEGT. The V end lost 6 bases, the J end lost 7 bases, and 13 bases lay between the germline ends. The CDR3 is 13 residues long. The CDR3 sequence is CASRYGGGQPQHF. CDR3 DNA: TGTGCCAGCAGGTACGGGGGAGGCCAGCCCCAGCATTTT.

The gene calls are TRBV9 and TRBJ2-7; a possible D gene is TRBD1 (5 bases). Trimming removed 5 bases from V and 3 bases from J, with 9 bases in between. The CDR3 totals 12 residues. Looked up from germline, CDR1 is SGDLS and CDR2 is YYNGEE. This CDR3 reads CASSATGYEQYF. The CDR3 nucleotides read TGTGCCAGCAGTGCCACAGGCTACGAGCAGTACTTC.

This clonotype showed up just once. The J gene is TRBJ2-2, the V gene TRBV5-1; 7 bases fit TRBD1. There are 14 residues in the CDR3. The V gene's germline CDR1 is SGHRS and CDR2 YFSETQ. The junction had 5 bases not matched to a gene; V was cut back by 3 bases and J by 6 bases. CDR3 residues: CASSSQTGPGELFF. The CDR3 DNA follows: TGCGCCAGCAGCTCCCAGACAGGGCCCGGGGAGCTGTTTTTT.

The table lists this clonotype with a few counts. V gene TRBV20-1 combines with J gene TRBJ1-1, with D unresolved. V was cut by 3 bases and J by 2 bases, with 7 bases left in between. The CDR3 spans 12 residues. From germline, CDR1 is DFQATT and CDR2 SNEGSKA (reference sequence). The CDR3 loop is CSASRQNTEAFF. The CDR3 DNA sequence: TGCAGTGCTAGTCGGCAAAACACTGAAGCTTTCTTT.

By share, this clonotype counts as medium-sized. V usage is TRBV12-3 or TRBV12-4 and J usage is TRBJ2-5, with unresolved D. V was clipped by 6 bases and J by 5 bases, with 7 bases between them. This CDR3 spans 11 amino acids. Written as DNA, the CDR3 is TGTGCCAGCAGCTTAAGGGAGACCCAGTACTTC. Protein sequence: CASSLRETQYF.

The rearrangement joins TRBV5-6 to TRBJ1-1; D remains ambiguous. The CDR3 consists of 14 residues. The germline V gene has CDR1 SGHDT and CDR2 YYEEEE. V was cut by 0 bases and J by 2 bases, with 8 bases left in between. The DNA of the CDR3 is TGTGCCAGCAGCTTGGTGCACGCCAACACTGAAGCTTTCTTT. It yields the protein CASSLVHANTEAFF.

The chain has TRBV30 and TRBJ2-5, with D unclear. The V and J ends lost 4 bases and 1 base respectively, with 13 bases between them. Germline values: CDR1 GTSNPN, CDR2 SVGIG (reference sequence). The CDR3 spans 14 residues. The CDR3 spells CAWNKGQIQETQYF. The CDR3 bases are TGTGCCTGGAACAAAGGCCAAATCCAAGAGACCCAGTACTTC.

This chain connects TRBV5-1 to TRBJ2-7; the D gene could be TRBD1 or TRBD2 (6 bases each). The CDR3 sequence is 15 residues long. Germline lookup yields CDR1 SGHRS and CDR2 YFSETQ. V was clipped by 3 bases and J by 0 bases, with 13 bases between them. The chain's CDR3 is CASSSTGLSSYEQYF. Written as DNA, the CDR3 is TGCGCCAGCAGCTCGACAGGACTAAGCTCCTACGAGCAGTACTTC.

The chain uses TRBV4-1 and TRBJ2-7, with unresolved D. Germline V CDR1 and CDR2: MGHRA, YSYEKL. Trimming removed 2 bases at V and 7 bases at J, with 15 bases between. This CDR3 region has 14 residues. The CDR3 DNA is TGCGCCAGCAGCCAAAGCACCCGCTGGCGGGAGCAGTACTTC. As protein: CASSQSTRWREQYF.

Comment on this clonotype: One end of the junction fails to match germline, which may point to a read error. V is TRBV28 and J is TRBJ1-2; 11 nucleotides match TRBD1. Germline-derived CDR1 and CDR2 are MDHEN and SYDVKM. The CDR3 has 13 residues. The DNA of the CDR3 is TGTGCCAGCAGTTTGGGGGACAGGGGGAAGAAGTCTTTC. Its translation is CASSLGDRGKKSF.

The chain carries TRBV10-3 and TRBJ2-7; D may be TRBD1 or TRBD2 (5 bases each). Trimming took off 8 bases at V and 3 bases at J, with 14 bases between the two ends. The CDR3 is 13 residues long. Germline CDR1 is ENHRY and CDR2 is SYGVKD. The CDR3 nucleotides read TGTGCCATCTCCAGACAGACTAACTACGAGCAGTACTTC. This gives the protein CAISRQTNYEQYF.

Only one count was recorded for this clonotype. The rearrangement uses TRBV7-2 and TRBJ2-4; 8 bases are a match to TRBD1. Trimming at V came to 5 bases and at J to 9 bases, leaving 12 bases not matched to a gene. Per the germline V gene, CDR1 is SGHTA and CDR2 is FQGNSA. There are 15 residues in the CDR3. In DNA, the CDR3 is TGTGCCAGCAGCCCGAGCCCTGGACAGGGAGCCATTCAGTACTTC. This encodes CASSPSPGQGAIQYF. Full variable domain (rest looked up from reference TRBV7-2 and TRBJ2-4): GAGVSQSPSNKVTEKGKDVELRCDPISGHTALYWYRQSLGQGLEFLIYFQGNSAPDKSGLPSDRFSAERTGGSVSTLTIQRTQQEDSAVYLCASSPSPGQGAIQYFGAGTRLSVL.

This chain connects TRBV7-3 to TRBJ1-1, with D uncertain. The CDR3 is 14 amino acids. V was shortened by 4 bases and J by 6 bases, with 15 bases between the two germline ends. CDR1 is SGHTA and CDR2 is FQGTGA in the germline V gene. This CDR3 reads CASSSTRAEPEAFF. CDR3 nucleotide sequence: TGTGCCAGCAGCTCCACCCGGGCGGAACCTGAAGCTTTCTTT.

The V gene is TRBV29-1, the J gene TRBJ2-2; perhaps TRBD1 as D (6 bases). This CDR3 comprises 13 residues. Trimming shortened V by 7 bases and J by 5 bases, and 14 bases separated the two germline ends. The V gene's germline CDR1 is SQVTM and CDR2 ANQGSEA. CDR3 protein: CSARNRATGELFF. DNA for the CDR3: TGCAGCGCCCGCAACAGGGCGACCGGGGAGCTGTTTTTT.